In this sample, the clone carrying this T cell receptor beta chain turned up once. CDR1 is SGHRS, CDR2 YFSETQ, per germline. Germline trimming cut 1 base from V and 4 bases from J; bases unmatched to any gene: 8. The CDR3 contains 15 residues. The record originates from a study of blood T cells in healthy people across ages. A second PCR of roughly 6 to 12 cycles used a sample-barcoded 5' primer and a J-beta primer mix. From the 5' RACE reads, TCRdb called clonotypes with MiXCR, one entry per CDR3 protein. Of hundreds of thousands of distinct CDR3 sequences in the sample, 58% are singletons; the top ten hold roughly 22%. Roughly 9.5 milliliters of peripheral blood were drawn from each donor into EDTA-treated tubes.

The sample comprised blood. The clonotype comes from a man aged 30 to 39 in good health. The genes are TRBV5-1 and TRBJ2-7, with TRBD1 identical over 7 bases. The CDR3 loop is CASSLNIGGGYEQYF. CDR3 nucleotides: TGCGCCAGCAGCTTGAATATAGGGGGCGGGTACGAGCAGTACTTC.